The clone carrying this T cell receptor beta chain was observed a few times. The use of a sample-barcoded 5' primer and a J-beta primer mix characterized a second PCR of about 7 to 12 cycles. One entry per CDR3 protein, called by TCRdb with MiXCR from the 5' RACE reads. The sample carries some 1,000,000 distinct CDR3 sequences, almost 25% recorded once. The sample originates from a study of blood T cells in healthy people across ages. Germline V gene data show CDR1 as MGHDK and CDR2 as SYGVNS. V was clipped by 8 bases and J by 5 bases, with 15 bases between them. CDR3 size: 13 residues. Extraction of total RNA produced a minimum of 5.5 micrograms from each sample. These records were also assigned to another study, of T cells of mothers and their children. That investigation notes: From each mother came over 8 million TCR beta CDR3 reads, and from each child came 2.5 million to 3 million. Across the analysis, no persistent microchimeric T cell clones were detected.

This rearrangement joins TRBV25-1 to TRBJ1-2; D is uncertain. The sequence derives from a girl aged 2 to 9 in good health. Specimen: blood. Here the CDR3 reads CASSFGEIYGYTF. The CDR3, as DNA: TGTGCCAGCTCTTTCGGGGAGATTTATGGCTACACCTTC.